These 21 T cell receptor beta chains were sequenced from one sample in a study of blood T cell repertoires in COVID-19. Some clones are missing from TCRdb's copy, which holds only in-frame ones; the method was immunoSEQ multiplex PCR. This sample has around 67,000 clones, with over 65% found just once. The sequenced sample was peripheral blood. All receptors derive from a woman in her 70s with acute or convalescent COVID-19.

This chain uses TRBV7-9 with TRBJ1-2; D call uncertain. Germline assignment: CDR1 SEHNR and CDR2 FQNEAQ (reference sequence). V lost 1 base and J lost 4, with 10 bases in between. This CDR3 comprises 14 residues. The CDR3 protein is CASSLVAGIYGYTF. In DNA form, the CDR3 reads TGTGCCAGCAGCTTAGTCGCAGGCATCTATGGCTACACCTTC.

The chain combines TRBV19 with TRBJ2-1; D ambiguous. The CDR3 is 16 residues long. V lost 7 bases and J 0 bases, leaving 16 bases between the germline ends. Germline CDR1 LNHDA, CDR2 SQIVND (reference sequence). As DNA, the CDR3 is TGTGCCAGTAAATGGTCGAGTTCGAGCTCCTACAATGAGCAGTTCTTC. Residues: CASKWSSSSSYNEQFF.

This clone has a single count. J is TRBJ1-2 and V is TRBV19, with a tentative D call TRBD1 (5 bases). V was cut by 5 bases and J by 0 bases, with 16 bases left in between. Germline V gene sequence: CDR1 LNHDA, CDR2 SQIVND (reference sequence). This CDR3 has 16 residues. The CDR3 is CASSWRDSFANYGYTF. The CDR3 nucleotides are TGTGCCAGTAGTTGGAGAGACAGCTTTGCTAACTATGGCTACACCTTC.

The rearrangement uses TRBV24-1 and TRBJ2-5, with D maybe TRBD1 (5 bases). V was shortened by 0 bases and J by 5 bases, with 9 bases between the two germline ends. Germline V gene sequence: CDR1 KGHDR, CDR2 SFDVKD. This CDR3 has 14 residues. CDR3 sequence: CATSDLGALETQYF. DNA for the CDR3: TGTGCCACCAGTGATTTGGGGGCCCTGGAGACCCAGTACTTC.

The chain is built from TRBV28 and TRBJ1-2, with 9 bases lining up with TRBD1. The germline gives CDR1 MDHEN, CDR2 SYDVKM. The V gene end was trimmed by 10 bases and the J gene end by 4 bases; junction bases not matched to a gene: 13. The CDR3 sequence is 15 residues long. CDR3 bases: TGTGCCACCGGGACAGGGATAAGATTCGGCTATGGCTACACCTTC. This gives the protein CATGTGIRFGYGYTF.

The chain combines TRBV6-5 with TRBJ2-3; D not resolved. The CDR3 is made up of 14 amino acids. CDR1 is MNHEY and CDR2 is SVGAGI in the germline V gene. The ends were cut back, 4 bases at V and 2 bases at J, with 10 bases in the middle. The DNA for the CDR3 is TGTGCCAGCAGTTCTCGGGTTAACACAGATACGCAGTATTTT. This encodes CASSSRVNTDTQYF.

This clone appeared a few times. This chain connects TRBV10-3 to TRBJ2-2; 10 bases are shared with TRBD2. The germline gives CDR1 ENHRY, CDR2 SYGVKD. The CDR3 is 17 amino acids. V gave up 5 bases and J gave up 6 bases; unmatched junction bases: 12. This CDR3 reads CAISRSSGGRVAGELFF. The CDR3 DNA is TGTGCCATCAGTAGGTCTAGCGGGGGACGAGTCGCCGGGGAGCTGTTTTTT.

J is TRBJ2-3 and V is TRBV6-4; the match to TRBD2 covers 8 bases. The germline V gene encodes CDR1 MRHNA and CDR2 SNTAGT. The CDR3 is 16 residues long. J lost 4 bases, V lost 2 bases, and 8 bases had no gene match. The CDR3 reads CASSDVVAGWPDTQYF. CDR3 coding DNA: TGTGCCAGCAGTGACGTGGTAGCGGGGTGGCCAGATACGCAGTATTTT.

The chain links TRBV19 to TRBJ1-5; D may be TRBD1 (6 bases). The CDR3 is 18 amino acids. Trimming took off 6 bases at V and 0 bases at J, with 21 bases between the two ends. Per germline, CDR1 LNHDA and CDR2 SQIVND (reference sequence). CDR3 sequence: CASSTPLASGHSNQPQHF. The CDR3 DNA sequence: TGTGCCAGTAGCACACCCTTGGCCTCGGGACATAGCAATCAGCCCCAGCATTTT. The whole variable domain, remainder taken from reference TRBV19 and TRBJ1-5, is DGGITQSPKYLFRKEGQNVTLSCEQNLNHDAMYWYRQDPGQGLRLIYYSQIVNDFQKGDIAEGYSVSREKKESFPLTVTSAQKNPTAFYLCASSTPLASGHSNQPQHFGDGTRLSIL.

This rearrangement joins TRBV7-8 to TRBJ2-2, with D hard to call. The V and J ends lost 8 bases and 3 bases respectively, with 7 bases between them. Germline values: CDR1 SGHVS, CDR2 FQNEAQ. The CDR3 loop spans 12 amino acids. The CDR3 DNA sequence: TGTGCCAGCCTTCCTGACACCGGGGAGCTGTTTTTT. Translating gives CASLPDTGELFF.

The rearrangement links TRBV28 to TRBJ1-3; D is perhaps TRBD1 (5 bases). Trimming left V 10 bases short and J 0 bases short, with 19 bases between. The CDR3 is 16 amino acids. From germline, CDR1 is MDHEN and CDR2 SYDVKM. The CDR3 protein is CATIAHPGGSGNTIYF. The CDR3 DNA follows: TGTGCCACTATAGCGCACCCCGGGGGCTCTGGAAACACCATATATTTT. The variable domain in full, with the rest retrieved from reference TRBV28 and TRBJ1-3, is DVKVTQSSRYLVKRTGEKVFLECVQDMDHENMFWYRQDPGLGLRLIYFSYDVKMKEKGDIPEGYSVSREKKERFSLILESASTNQTSMYLCATIAHPGGSGNTIYFGEGSWLTVV.

V usage is TRBV11-2 and J usage is TRBJ1-2; TRBD1 matches at 7 bases. CDR1 SGHAT and CDR2 FQNNGV come from the germline V gene. There are 14 residues in the CDR3. V dropped 1 base and J dropped 8; count of bases not matched to a gene: 7. This CDR3 is CASSLGSTGLGYTF. CDR3 in DNA: TGTGCCAGCAGCTTAGGCTCGACAGGGTTGGGCTACACCTTC.

The rearrangement joins TRBV3-1 (or the pseudogene TRBV3-2) to TRBJ2-1, with TRBD2 matching over 8 bases. Trimming removed 2 bases from V and 15 bases from J; junction bases left unmatched: 12. The CDR3 has 14 amino acids. Germline V gene data show CDR1 as LGHDT and CDR2 as YNNKEL (reference sequence). CDR3 amino acids: CASSQLGLEGFRFF. The CDR3 nucleotides are TGTGCCAGCAGCCAATTGGGACTAGAGGGCTTCAGGTTCTTC.

This sequence joins TRBV30 and TRBJ1-2, with a tentative D call TRBD1 (5 bases). V was clipped by 1 base and J by 6 bases, with 18 bases between them. The CDR3 is 15 residues long. Germline CDR1 GTSNPN, CDR2 SVGIG (reference sequence). CDR3 residues: CAWSAGGVRGNGYTF. Written as DNA, the CDR3 is TGTGCCTGGAGTGCCGGGGGGGTCCGGGGGAATGGCTACACCTTC.

This clone was picked up a small number of times. The rearrangement uses TRBV29-1 and TRBJ1-4; TRBD1 aligns across 10 bases. The CDR3 contains 13 residues. Germline V gene sequence: CDR1 SQVTM, CDR2 ANQGSEA. J lost 8 bases, V lost 7 bases, and 7 bases had no gene match. The CDR3 is CSARTGGGEKLFF. The DNA for the CDR3 is TGCAGCGCACGGACAGGGGGAGGCGAAAAACTGTTTTTT.

V is TRBV2 and J is TRBJ2-3, with TRBD2 identical over 9 bases. The CDR3 is made up of 13 amino acids. Germline V gives CDR1 SNHLY, CDR2 FYNNEI. Trimming removed 7 bases from V and 2 bases from J; junction bases left unmatched: 1. The CDR3: CASIAGDTDTQYF. CDR3 coding DNA: TGTGCCAGCATAGCGGGGGACACAGATACGCAGTATTTT.

The chain is built from TRBV7-8 and TRBJ1-1, with 7 bases lining up with TRBD1. The CDR3 totals 16 residues. V gave up 3 bases and J gave up 5 bases; unmatched junction bases: 12. Germline V lookup: CDR1 SGHVS, CDR2 FQNEAQ. The DNA for the CDR3 is TGTGCCAGCAGCTTCCGGGCCTTGAGGGGGCAAACTGAAGCTTTCTTT. Translated, it gives CASSFRALRGQTEAFF.

The count of this clone is one. The chain recombines TRBV20-1 with TRBJ2-7; the match to TRBD2 covers 11 bases. V gave up 6 bases and J gave up 2 bases; unmatched junction bases: 9. CDR1 and CDR2 (germline): DFQATT, SNEGSKA (reference sequence). The CDR3 sequence is 15 residues long. CDR3 region: CSASGSSGGTYEQYF. For the CDR3, the DNA is TGCAGTGCAAGTGGTTCTAGCGGGGGGACCTACGAGCAGTACTTC.

This clone turned up a few times. The chain has TRBV6-5 and TRBJ1-2; D is unclear. V lost 2 bases, J lost 0 bases, and 10 bases lay in between. The CDR3 totals 15 residues. Germline V lookup: CDR1 MNHEY, CDR2 SVGAGI. CDR3 in amino acids: CASSYNDNANYGYTF. CDR3 bases: TGTGCCAGCAGTTACAATGACAACGCTAACTATGGCTACACCTTC.

The CDR3, as DNA: TGTGCCAGCAGCCTCAACAGGGAGGGCTACACCTTC. Translating gives CASSLNREGYTF. The V call is TRBV6-5, the J call TRBJ1-2; possibly TRBD1 for D (6 bases). There are 12 residues in the CDR3. Looked up from germline, CDR1 is MNHEY and CDR2 is SVGAGI. Between the trimmed V and J ends, which lost 6 bases and 8 bases, there was a span of 13 bases.

A single count supports this clone. The CDR3 here is CASSLNRMYNSPLHF. DNA for the CDR3: TGTGCCAGCAGCTTGAACAGGATGTATAATTCACCCCTCCACTTT. J is TRBJ1-6 and V is TRBV5-6; a weak D match, TRBD1 (5 bases). Trimming shortened V by 1 base and J by 4 bases, and 9 bases separated the two germline ends. CDR1 and CDR2 from the germline V gene are SGHDT and YYEEEE. The CDR3 has 15 amino acids.